This T cell receptor (beta chain) was sequenced during a study of control samples from healthy donors and cancer patients. Looked up from germline, CDR1 is MNHEY and CDR2 is SVGEGT. The CDR3 loop spans 14 amino acids. The V gene lost 5 bases and the J gene lost 6 bases, with 13 bases spanning the gap. Using immunoSEQ multiplex PCR, the repertoire was profiled, and TCRdb retains in-frame clones only, with some absent. The table has about 12,000 clones, 85% to 95% seen once; the top ten hold roughly 14%. This clonotype originated in a man older than 75 with lung cancer. The chain links TRBV6-2 or TRBV6-3 to TRBJ2-2; D is unclear. Material for sequencing was PBMCs. The CDR3 loop reads CASSPGLRAGELFF. CDR3 nucleotide sequence: TGTGCCAGCAGTCCAGGTTTGCGTGCCGGGGAGCTGTTTTTT.